Below, one TCR beta chain is given with its context. This clone occurred once. The clone's antigen remains unknown. Per-base qualities were not stored, and no clone one base away is much larger. The sample belongs to a study of cytomegalovirus exposure and HLA in healthy donors (dated by TCRdb to 2015 to 2018). In terms of the full investigation: An earlier analysis of 587 of the donors reported under 300 Gb of sequence data and 117 million unique TCR beta sequences obtained from 180 million or so T cells. Approximately 300 gigabases of sequencing data and 75 million to 85 million unique TCR sequences made up an early release that covered under 750 HLA-typed donors. The genetic ancestry cluster associated with self-reported Caucasian donors included roughly 84% of the 300 to 400 genotyped donors. The aim of the study was to test whether cataloging public T cell receptors could identify signatures of past pathogen exposure. The study profiled the T cell repertoires of some 610 subjects by immunosequencing and related them to cytomegalovirus serostatus. A separate validation cohort of about 110 different subjects was used in addition to the 666-subject first cohort. To predict cytomegalovirus infection status, the study brought together high-throughput TCR immunosequencing, statistical association of individual TCRs with disease status, and machine learning. In a later analysis, previously published TCR beta repertoires from roughly 710 donors were re-analyzed and high-resolution HLA genotyping was added so that TCR occurrence patterns could be studied. The later analysis used no new phenotypic data to find candidate immune exposures, relying instead on TCR beta sequences and their occurrence across donors. In an earlier analysis of 587 of the donors, high-throughput TCR beta sequencing was used to judge whether each TCR beta V gene segment behaved as functional or pseudogenic. Alongside the repertoire data, information on donor age, sex, ethnicity and CMV serostatus was compiled. A later genetic analysis took genome-wide SNP genotypes for about 55% of the 666 donors and used that subset as a discovery cohort. Every discovery cohort repertoire had been produced on one sequencing platform. Class I and class II HLA loci were covered by the typing at four-digit resolution. The number of typed donors differed by locus: about 620-630 for A, B, C, DRB1 and DQB1; 500 to 550 for DQA1; approximately 610 for DPA1; and some 430 for DPB1. Several DR-DQ haplotypes were handled as single units for association and clustering, since linkage in the cohort was strong. Across around 400 genotyped donors of the cohort, an average of roughly 230,000 unique TCR beta nucleotide sequences per donor were sequenced, and 15% to 20% of those sequences were non-productive.

The cohort consisted of hundreds of healthy bone marrow donors. Cohort members were all nominally healthy when sampled, although unrecorded immune exposures were likely present. The donor was CMV seronegative and belonged to the group of 380 or so seronegative cohort members. A peripheral blood sample was collected from each donor, and TCR beta sequencing was performed on peripheral blood mononuclear cells. The Qiagen DNeasy Blood Extraction Kit was used to extract genomic DNA from the blood cell samples. From cysteine to phenylalanine, the CDR3 is 16 amino acids long. The read is trimmed to its CDR3 DNA, 48 bases read in frame from base 1. CDR1 and CDR2, looked up from the germline V gene, are SGHAT and FQNNGV. Trimming removed 5 bases from V and 9 bases from J; the gene matches leave 18 bases unexplained. What the study reported, not specific to this receptor: The presence/absence analyses assumed that sequencing depth was roughly uniform across donors, and that assumption may not be true. Because the 87-base-pair reads could not distinguish some IMGT-functional V segments, including TRBV6-2 and TRBV6-3, those segments were excluded. Because counts were too low, about 18 rarely observed V segments, including chromosome 9 orphons, were excluded from the earlier analysis of some 540 of the donors. It was suggested by the authors that the approach could potentially be generalized to other disease states and immunological phenotypes. A further reported finding was that TCR beta sequences accurately predicted the HLA-A and HLA-B alleles for most subjects in the first cohort. A later analysis found that HLA-associated TCR beta chains were more clonally expanded and had lower generation probabilities than equally common non-associated chains. Only TCR beta chains were sequenced in this cohort, and the absence of alpha or paired-chain data limited detectable features. In an earlier analysis of around 600 of the donors, most TCR beta V segments were observed in productive rearrangements about 87% or about 30% of the time, broadly matching IMGT annotations. When HLA alleles, especially DR and DQ, strongly co-occurred, attributing TCR associations to individual alleles was difficult. Three of the identified cytomegalovirus-associated TCR beta chains were confirmed in vitro to be specific for cytomegalovirus antigens. According to a later genetic analysis, donors in an Asian-associated ancestry cluster had fewer N-insertions in productive TCRs than the roughly 660-donor mean. A group of highly shared sequence variants was considered likely to be a technical artifact of the sequencing pipeline. Because HLA typing was missing for some donors at each locus, association tests included only the typed subset. In a later genetic analysis, a missense DCLRE1C variant was associated with V-gene and J-gene trimming of TCR beta chains, and the association was replicated in an independent cohort. Cytomegalovirus status was reported to be diagnosed by the classifier with high specificity and sensitivity in both the original and validation cohorts. Linkage disequilibrium might explain the correlated functional status among segregating V segments, but an unknown experimental factor could not be excluded. In a later analysis, 15,000 to 20,000 TCR beta sequences were associated with specific HLA alleles at a false discovery rate of 0.05. In the study, approximately 150 TCR beta chains were listed as associated with cytomegalovirus. Most TCR sequences were observed very rarely across donors, whereas some public TCRs were present in many individuals. A later analysis reported that several top co-occurrence clusters appeared linked to parvovirus B19, influenza, CMV and Epstein-Barr virus. In a later analysis, TCR association rates were found to vary across HLA loci, with the most associated TCRs seen for DRB1 alleles and the fewest for HLA-C alleles. Most CMV-associated TCR beta chains appeared to be HLA-restricted in a later analysis, and the HLA associations seemed to be driven largely by CMV exposure. For the cohort, immune exposure information was limited to CMV serostatus.

Library creation used the immunoSEQ multiplex PCR assay. For the multiplex PCR, a mixture combining 60 forward primers for TCR Vbeta segments and 13 reverse primers for TCR Jbeta segments was used. Amplification of the CDR3 region of rearranged TCR beta genes was performed with a multiplex PCR assay on genomic DNA. The amplified TCR beta libraries were sequenced on the Illumina HiSeq System as 87-base-pair reads. In the authors' own workflow: In a later analysis, roughly 80 million unique TCR beta chains were counted across the roughly 610 repertoires, and around 10 million of these chains were shared by at least two donors. To remove PCR and sequencing errors, raw reads were error-corrected and collapsed into unique sequences using a nearest-neighbor algorithm that merged closely related sequences. To assign V, D and J gene segments, CDR3 sequences were aligned to IMGT reference sequences. For a sequence to be retained, at least a six-nucleotide match to both a V gene segment and a J gene segment was required. Rearrangements were classified as productive when the CDR3 lacked stop codons and remained in frame with V and J, and all other rearrangements were classified as non-productive. CDR3 was defined according to IMGT convention as the region running from the second conserved V-encoded cysteine to the conserved J-encoded phenylalanine. In an earlier analysis of more than 550 of the donors, sequences lacking an unambiguous match to a single V gene segment were excluded. An earlier analysis of a few hundred of the donors classified V segments as functional when productive rearrangements were above 56.7% and as segregating when the standard deviation between donors was above 5%. A statistical classification framework was built to diagnose cytomegalovirus status from the catalog of TCR beta chain sequences. In a later analysis, V and J genes were assigned by comparing TCR nucleotide sequences against IMGT/GENE-DB human TR gene sequences. Using the TCRdist pipeline, a later analysis assigned CDR3 sequences along with most-parsimonious VDJ recombination scenarios. A later analysis defined each TCR beta chain by its CDR3 amino acid sequence plus V-gene family, and excluded reads lacking a unique V-gene family. To address suspected cross-contamination and a sequencing artifact, a later analysis removed roughly 640 highly shared, low-generation-probability nucleotide sequences. A later analysis calculated a clonal expansion index for each public chain from normalized within-repertoire ranks of inferred template counts. In a later analysis, generation probabilities were computed with a VDJ recombination model fitted to out-of-frame rearrangements, and the resulting probabilities were checked against IGoR. In a later analysis, TCR-TCR, TCR-HLA and TCR-CMV co-occurrence was scored with hypergeometric tests, and a repertoire-size bias correction was applied to TCR pairs. A later analysis estimated false discovery rates by permuting HLA or CMV assignments 20 times. A later analysis grouped co-occurring TCRs with DBSCAN, adding TCRdist sequence similarity when clustering within HLA-allele-positive subsets. Co-occurrence clustering excluded repertoires with fewer than 30,000 or more than 120,000 public chains, plus five with anomalous nucleotide sharing. Not all clones reach the TCRdb copy of this immuneACCESS table, which keeps in-frame sequences only. Checked studies attribute under half of the gap to unresolved V genes and leave the rest unexplained. D and trimming come from the DNA, and the V and J calls and clone size come from that table. This sample comprises roughly 140,000 clones, roughly 9.4% of them detected only once. 1.5% to 2% of the sample rests with the top ten.

The receptor chain draws on TRBV11-2 and TRBJ2-7, with 8 bases aligning to TRBD1. The TCR sequence derives from a male donor in good health and CMV-seronegative. Material for sequencing was PBMCs. The CDR3 protein sequence reads: CASSRAKRTGTYAQYF. Read as DNA, the sequence is TGTGCCAGCAGCCGGGCTAAGCGGACAGGGACGTATGCGCAGTACTTC.